This TCR beta chain was documented in a study of blood T cell repertoires in COVID-19. Whole-study context: PBMCs, B-cell-depleted T cells, or T cells were the source of the cDNA or gDNA that made up the material.

TCRdb's table, derived via immunoSEQ multiplex PCR, lists solely in-frame clones and lacks some. The data contain roughly 82,000 clones, around 82% of them singletons. J gave up 2 bases and V 3 bases, and 7 bases lay outside the gene matches. The CDR3 has 15 amino acids. The germline CDR1 and CDR2 sequences are SGHNT and YENEEA. This chain connects TRBV11-3 to TRBJ2-7, with 7 positions matching TRBD2. The sequenced material came from peripheral blood. The sequence derives from a woman aged 60-75 years with acute or convalescent COVID-19. This chain's CDR3 is CASSLSSGGPYEQYF. The CDR3 bases are TGTGCCAGCAGCTTGAGTTCGGGAGGACCCTACGAGCAGTACTTC. Full variable domain (rest looked up from reference TRBV11-3 and TRBJ2-7): EAGVVQSPRYKIIEKKQPVAFWCNPISGHNTLYWYLQNLGQGPELLIRYENEEAVDDSQLPKDRFSAERLKGVDSTLKIQPAELGDSAVYLCASSLSSGGPYEQYFGPGTRLTVT.